This T cell receptor beta chain is from a study of T cells in Graves' hyperthyroidism and ophthalmopathy. Study-wide results and caveats: Ophthalmopathy could be told apart from stable hyperthyroidism with a 13 V-J model.

The germline V and J ends were trimmed by 9 bases and 7 bases, with 13 bases remaining between them. The CDR3 is 12 amino acids. This clonotype was counted at least ten times. The antigen remains unidentified. From RNA transcripts, TCR beta CDR3 regions were amplified. Carried out on the TCR CDR3, a first-round RT-PCR used the HTBI primer set. One entry per CDR3 protein results from TCRdb running MiXCR on the multiplex PCR reads. The table shows 600,000 to 800,000 distinct CDR3 sequences, with approximately 36% occurring only once. The source of the PBMCs was 10 ml of fresh peripheral blood. The origin of this receptor is a woman aged 40 to 50 with Graves' hyperthyroidism. The rearrangement joins TRBV12-3 or TRBV12-4 to TRBJ1-3; D might be TRBD1 (5 bases). Sequences were obtained from blood. This CDR3 is CASMKEGNTIYF. In nucleotides, the CDR3 is TGTGCCAGTATGAAGGAGGGGAACACCATATATTTT.